This T cell receptor (beta chain) was sequenced for a study of T-cell memory formation after mild COVID-19. Germline V gives CDR1 MNHEY, CDR2 SMNVEV (reference sequence). The CDR3 length is 16 residues. Trimming stripped 1 base from V and 3 bases from J, with 12 bases between. A note on this clonotype: Its antigen is as yet unknown.

Whole-study findings and limits: Clonal second-wave expansions that peaked on day 37 had unconfirmed SARS-CoV-2 specificity.

TCRdb re-called the 5' RACE reads with MiXCR, one entry per CDR3 protein. Of about 190,000 distinct CDR3 sequences detected, about a fifth appear once; the ten largest clones hold 23%. The source is an adult woman who had mild COVID-19 (a few samples of this study predate the infection). Cell type and time point are not known. The gene calls are TRBV27 and TRBJ2-2, with D possibly TRBD1 on 7 matching bases. The material sequenced was PBMCs or a T cell subset sorted from them (not recorded which). The CDR3 DNA reads TGTGCCAGCAGTTTATTGGGGGGACAGTACACCGGGGAGCTGTTTTTT. Its protein is CASSLLGGQYTGELFF.